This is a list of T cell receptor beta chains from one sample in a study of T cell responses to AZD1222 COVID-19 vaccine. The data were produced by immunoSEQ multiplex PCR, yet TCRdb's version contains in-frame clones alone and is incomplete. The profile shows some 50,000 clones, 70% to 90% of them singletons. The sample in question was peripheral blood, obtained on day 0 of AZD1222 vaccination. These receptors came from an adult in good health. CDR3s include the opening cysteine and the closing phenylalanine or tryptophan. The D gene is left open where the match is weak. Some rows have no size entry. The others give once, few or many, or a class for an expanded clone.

TGTGCCAGCAGCCACGTCTACCTAATGGGGGGGTACAATGAGCAGTTCTTC CASSHVYLMGGYNEQFF TRBD2 - TRBJ2-1 TRBV7-6
TGTGCCAGCAGCCAAGATGGAAGGCCGACAGATACGCAGTATTTT CASSQDGRPTDTQYF - once TRBJ2-3 TRBV3-1/TRBV3-2
TGCAGCGTTGCAAGCTCCTACAATGAGCAGTTCTTC CSVASSYNEQFF - - TRBJ2-1 TRBV29-1
TGTGCCAGCTCACGTCGGGAGGATCCTAGGGAGCAGTACTTC CASSRREDPREQYF TRBD2 - TRBJ2-7 TRBV18
TGTGCCAGCAGTTTTTCCAGGGTACGCACTGAAGCTTTCTTT CASSFSRVRTEAFF - once TRBJ1-1 TRBV28
TGTGCCAGCAGTTTAGGTCAGGGGGGAGGCTATGGCTACACCTTC CASSLGQGGGYGYTF TRBD1 few TRBJ1-2 TRBV28
TGTGCCAGCAGTTCTCAGGGGTTGAGTGCCGGGGAGCTGTTTTTT CASSSQGLSAGELFF - - TRBJ2-2 TRBV5-4
TGTGCCATTCTACTAACGGGGACGTCCGTAGCGGGGGAATACAATGAGCAGTTCTTC CAILLTGTSVAGEYNEQFF TRBD2 - TRBJ2-1 TRBV2
TGTGCCAGCAGCGTATCGGGCGGACTAGCGTACAATGAGCAGTTCTTC CASSVSGGLAYNEQFF TRBD2 - TRBJ2-1 TRBV9
TGTGCCAGCAGTGTGATCGCCAGTAGGACTGAAGCTTTCTTT CASSVIASRTEAFF - - TRBJ1-1 TRBV2
TGCGCCAGCAGTCAATCGCCCTCAAGACAGGGGGCTGGAAACACCATATATTTT CASSQSPSRQGAGNTIYF TRBD1 - TRBJ1-3 TRBV23-1
TGTGCCAGCAGTCTAAAGCGACTAGCGGGACCCTACGAGCAGTACTTC CASSLKRLAGPYEQYF TRBD2 - TRBJ2-7 TRBV27
TGTGCCAGCTCCCCAGGGATATCCTACGAGCAGTACTTC CASSPGISYEQYF - - TRBJ2-7 TRBV6-5
TGCGCCAGCATCCAGGGGGGTGAAGCTTTCTTT CASIQGGEAFF TRBD1 - TRBJ1-1 TRBV5-1
TGTGCCAGCAGTTTTCGGGCCAATCAGCCCCAGCATTTT CASSFRANQPQHF - - TRBJ1-5 TRBV6-2/TRBV6-3
TGTGCCAGCAGTCAGGGGACAGTGAACACTGAAGCTTTCTTT CASSQGTVNTEAFF TRBD1 - TRBJ1-1 TRBV6-5
TGCGCCAGCAGCCAAGATCGGACAGGGCGGTCACCCCTCCACTTT CASSQDRTGRSPLHF TRBD1 - TRBJ1-6 TRBV4-3
TGTGCCAGCGGGGACTCTGAGACCCAGTACTTC CASGDSETQYF - - TRBJ2-5 TRBV2
TGTGCCAGCGAACAGGTCACCACCGGGGAGCTGTTTTTT CASEQVTTGELFF - - TRBJ2-2 TRBV28
TGTGCCAGCAGCAGCGGGAGTTACGAGCAGTACTTC CASSSGSYEQYF TRBD2 - TRBJ2-7 TRBV27
TGTGCCAGCAGCCAAGACCACGCTAACTATGGCTACACCTTC CASSQDHANYGYTF - - TRBJ1-2 TRBV4-2
TGTGCCAGCAGTGAAGCCGGGACTAGCGGGAGGAACATTCAGTACTTC CASSEAGTSGRNIQYF TRBD2 few TRBJ2-4 TRBV2
TGTGCCAGCAGTACTTACTACGAGCAGTACTTC CASSTYYEQYF - - TRBJ2-7 TRBV25-1
TGTGCCAGCAGTGTGGTGGCAGCCGGGGGCTATGGCTACACCTTC CASSVVAAGGYGYTF - - TRBJ1-2 TRBV28
TGTGCCAGTAGTATAGGGCAAGGGTCTGGAAACACCATATATTTT CASSIGQGSGNTIYF - once TRBJ1-3 TRBV19
TGTGCCAGCAGCTTACAATTTGGGGAGACCCAGTACTTC CASSLQFGETQYF - - TRBJ2-5 TRBV7-8
TGTGCCAGCAGTTTAAGTGTGACAGAAGCTTTCAATGAGCAGTTCTTC CASSLSVTEAFNEQFF - - TRBJ2-1 TRBV27
TGTGCCAGCACCCTAGGACTACCACCTTCCACCGGGGAGCTGTTTTTT CASTLGLPPSTGELFF - - TRBJ2-2 TRBV7-9
TGTGCCAGCAGCCAAGATCGTACAGATACGCAGTATTTT CASSQDRTDTQYF - - TRBJ2-3 TRBV4-2
TGTGCCAGCAGCTTGAAGCGGATGAGTGGCTACACCTTC CASSLKRMSGYTF - few TRBJ1-2 TRBV5-4
TGCGCCAGCAGCCAAGCCCCCGGGACAGTCAGATTCTATGGCTACACCTTC CASSQAPGTVRFYGYTF TRBD1 - TRBJ1-2 TRBV5-1
TGTGCCTGGAGTGGTGTTAGCTACACCTTC CAWSGVSYTF - - TRBJ1-2 TRBV30
TGTGCCCCCTTCCGACAGAGACCCTCTGGGGCCAACGTCCTGACTTTC CAPFRQRPSGANVLTF - - TRBJ2-6 TRBV19
TGTGCCAGCAGCTTGGTCAATGAGTTGTTAGGGGGCCGCCTTAACTATGGCTACACCTTC CASSLVNELLGGRLNYGYTF TRBD1 - TRBJ1-2 TRBV5-5
TGTGCCAGCAGCTTATACAGCCTAAACTATGGCTACACCTTC CASSLYSLNYGYTF - - TRBJ1-2 TRBV11-2
TGTGCCAGCAGTTACAGCGGGAGTGAGACCCAGTACTTC CASSYSGSETQYF TRBD2 - TRBJ2-5 TRBV6-2/TRBV6-3
TGTGCCAGCTCACCAACCGGGGACACTGAAGCTTTCTTT CASSPTGDTEAFF - - TRBJ1-1 TRBV18
TGTGCCAGCAGCCAAGATGAGAGCGGCACGACCTACGAGCAGTACTTC CASSQDESGTTYEQYF - - TRBJ2-7 TRBV3-1/TRBV3-2
TGCGCCAGCAGGGACATCGCTACCATTAACTATGGCTACACCTTC CASRDIATINYGYTF - - TRBJ1-2 TRBV23-1
TGTGCCAGCAGCTCACAGGGGCGAGATACGCAGTATTTT CASSSQGRDTQYF TRBD1 - TRBJ2-3 TRBV7-3
TGTGCCAGCAAACGTGAGGCAGGGAAGGTCTACGAGCAGTACTTC CASKREAGKVYEQYF - - TRBJ2-7 TRBV6-5
TGTGCCAGCTCACCGGGCAGGATGGGGCTTAACTATGGCTACACCTTC CASSPGRMGLNYGYTF - - TRBJ1-2 TRBV18
TGTGCCAGCAGTGACTCTGTGCAGGGTTTTGGTGCCGGGGAGCTGTTTTTT CASSDSVQGFGAGELFF - - TRBJ2-2 TRBV6-4
TGTGCCAGCAGCACGCGGTCTGGCTACCTTATACGCACCGGGGAGCTGTTTTTT CASSTRSGYLIRTGELFF - - TRBJ2-2 TRBV5-6
TGTGCCAGCAGCCAAGTTTTTGAGACCCAGTACTTC CASSQVFETQYF - - TRBJ2-5 TRBV3-1/TRBV3-2
TGTGCCAGCAGCTTCCTAGCGGGAGCCTACTACGAGCAGTACTTC CASSFLAGAYYEQYF TRBD2 - TRBJ2-7 TRBV5-5